A selection of T cell receptor beta chains follows, all from one sample in a study of T cell changes during pregnancy in multiple sclerosis. Assay used: immunoSEQ multiplex PCR; TCRdb lists only in-frame clones, some missing. The sample lists more than 90,000 clones; 80% to 95% were seen once. The specimen comprised peripheral blood, sampled in the first trimester of pregnancy. These receptor sequences come from a female donor with multiple sclerosis, enrolled in a pregnancy study. CDR3s include the opening cysteine and the closing phenylalanine or tryptophan. The order of the fields is D gene, J gene, clone size, V gene, CDR3 protein, CDR3 DNA. A D gene is named only where the DNA matches it firmly. Where a row states a size, it is once, few, many or the class of an expanded clone; other rows omit it.

NA | TRBJ1-2 | NA | TRBV11-2 | CASSTTVYGYTF | TGTGCCAGCAGCACGACAGTCTATGGCTACACCTTC
NA | TRBJ1-1 | NA | TRBV14 | CASSLRSGPRGTEAFF | TGTGCCAGCAGCCTGCGGTCCGGGCCCCGGGGCACTGAAGCTTTCTTT
TRBD2 | TRBJ2-7 | NA | TRBV7-2 | CASSPYLAGGSPYEQYF | TGTGCCAGCAGCCCCTACCTAGCGGGGGGGAGCCCCTACGAGCAGTACTTC
TRBD1 | TRBJ2-7 | NA | TRBV6-6 | CASSQTRDRGGYEQYF | TGTGCCAGCAGCCAAACCCGGGACAGGGGTGGATACGAGCAGTACTTC
TRBD2 | TRBJ2-4 | NA | TRBV2 | CASRPPNPAGGFDKNIQYF | TGTGCCAGCAGGCCGCCCAATCCAGCGGGAGGATTCGACAAAAACATTCAGTACTTC
NA | TRBJ2-2 | NA | TRBV11-2 | CASSLDRTGELFF | TGTGCCAGCAGCTTAGATCGTACCGGGGAGCTGTTTTTT
TRBD2 | TRBJ2-6 | once | TRBV5-5 | CASSSGTSGPSSGANVLTF | TGTGCCAGCAGCTCAGGGACTAGCGGGCCTAGCTCTGGGGCCAACGTCCTGACTTTC
TRBD2 | TRBJ2-1 | NA | TRBV5-5 | CASSLGLAGDGSYNEQFF | TGTGCCAGCAGCTTGGGGTTGGCGGGGGACGGTTCTTACAATGAGCAGTTCTTC
NA | TRBJ1-2 | NA | TRBV6-5 | CASSYSTNQGYGYTF | TGTGCCAGCAGTTACTCCACTAACCAGGGCTATGGCTACACCTTC
NA | TRBJ1-5 | NA | TRBV14 | CASSQGIIRDQPQHF | TGTGCCAGCAGCCAAGGTATCATCAGGGATCAGCCCCAGCATTTT
TRBD1 | TRBJ2-7 | NA | TRBV18 | CASAGTGAGEQYF | TGTGCCAGCGCCGGGACAGGGGCCGGCGAGCAGTACTTC
NA | TRBJ1-2 | once | TRBV27 | CASSPGPKYGYTF | TGTGCCAGCAGTCCAGGCCCGAAATATGGCTACACCTTC
NA | TRBJ2-3 | NA | TRBV7-7 | CASSSTGWDTQYF | TGTGCCAGCAGCTCAACAGGGTGGGATACGCAGTATTTT
TRBD1 | TRBJ1-2 | NA | TRBV27 | CASRTGGMGYTF | TGTGCCAGCAGGACAGGGGGTATGGGCTACACCTTC
NA | TRBJ2-5 | NA | TRBV19 | CASSLRQAQETQYF | TGTGCCAGTAGTCTTAGGCAGGCCCAAGAGACCCAGTACTTC
NA | TRBJ2-7 | NA | TRBV7-9 | CASSLGTTAYEQYF | TGTGCCAGCAGCTTAGGAACAACAGCCTACGAGCAGTACTTC
NA | TRBJ2-1 | once | TRBV6-5 | CASSYSKTSYNEQFF | TGTGCCAGCAGTTACTCAAAGACATCTTACAATGAGCAGTTCTTC
TRBD2 | TRBJ2-7 | NA | TRBV6-5 | CASSTGLAGGSWQYF | TGTGCCAGCAGTACGGGACTAGCGGGAGGCTCCTGGCAGTACTTC
TRBD1 | TRBJ1-1 | NA | TRBV15 | CATSMTGANTEAFF | TGTGCCACCAGCATGACAGGGGCGAACACTGAAGCTTTCTTT
NA | TRBJ1-1 | NA | TRBV27 | CASSFSGLTTEAFF | TGTGCCAGCAGTTTTTCCGGGTTGACCACTGAAGCTTTCTTT
TRBD1 | TRBJ2-7 | NA | TRBV28 | CASSYGTGGYEQYF | TGTGCCAGCAGTTATGGGACAGGGGGCTACGAGCAGTACTTC
NA | TRBJ2-3 | NA | TRBV29-1 | CSLKGRGADTQYF | TGCAGCCTAAAGGGCAGGGGGGCAGATACGCAGTATTTT
NA | TRBJ2-3 | NA | TRBV19 | CASSFRTARTSTDTQYF | TGTGCCAGTAGTTTCAGGACAGCGCGCACCTCCACAGATACGCAGTATTTT
TRBD1 | TRBJ2-7 | NA | TRBV7-6 | CASSPRTGGTYEQYF | TGTGCCAGCAGCCCCCGGACAGGGGGCACCTACGAGCAGTACTTC
NA | TRBJ2-4 | NA | TRBV30 | CACFAGGIKNIQYF | TGTGCCTGTTTTGCAGGGGGGATAAAAAACATTCAGTACTTC
NA | TRBJ1-2 | NA | TRBV15 | CATSRGHTDRSYGYTF | TGTGCCACCAGCAGAGGGCATACCGACAGGTCCTATGGCTACACCTTC